This TCR beta chain is from a study of T cell changes during pregnancy in multiple sclerosis (dated by TCRdb to between 2017 and 2020). Regarding the research as a whole: Changes in the T cell repertoire over the course of pregnancy were examined in this study in women with multiple sclerosis.

Library construction relied on the immunoSEQ multiplex PCR assay. TCRdb re-hosts the immuneACCESS table, in-frame sequences only. Its copies lack some clones; in the studies checked, an unresolved V gene accounts for under half of them, and the cause for the rest is not known. This sample has about 80,000 clones in its table, and about 95% of those were observed once. The ten largest clonotypes hold more than 2% of the sample. Note on this clone: No cognate antigen has been identified for it. Within one base of it there is no much larger clone, and no base qualities were kept.

The CDR1 and CDR2 encoded by the germline V gene are KGHSH and LQKENI. Clipping removes 0 bases from V and 3 bases from J, with 4 as the unmatched junction base count. From the cysteine through the phenylalanine, the CDR3 covers 16 amino acids. Of the read, only the CDR3 DNA is kept; its 48 bases are in frame from base 1. The sequence came from a female donor with multiple sclerosis, enrolled in a pregnancy study. The chain is assembled from TRBV18 and TRBJ2-1; a stretch of 8 junction bases matches TRBD2. Sequencing was performed on peripheral blood, taken in the third trimester of pregnancy. CDR3 sequence: CASSPPGGAFYNEQFF. Read as DNA, the sequence is TGTGCCAGCTCACCACCCGGGGGGGCGTTCTACAATGAGCAGTTCTTC.